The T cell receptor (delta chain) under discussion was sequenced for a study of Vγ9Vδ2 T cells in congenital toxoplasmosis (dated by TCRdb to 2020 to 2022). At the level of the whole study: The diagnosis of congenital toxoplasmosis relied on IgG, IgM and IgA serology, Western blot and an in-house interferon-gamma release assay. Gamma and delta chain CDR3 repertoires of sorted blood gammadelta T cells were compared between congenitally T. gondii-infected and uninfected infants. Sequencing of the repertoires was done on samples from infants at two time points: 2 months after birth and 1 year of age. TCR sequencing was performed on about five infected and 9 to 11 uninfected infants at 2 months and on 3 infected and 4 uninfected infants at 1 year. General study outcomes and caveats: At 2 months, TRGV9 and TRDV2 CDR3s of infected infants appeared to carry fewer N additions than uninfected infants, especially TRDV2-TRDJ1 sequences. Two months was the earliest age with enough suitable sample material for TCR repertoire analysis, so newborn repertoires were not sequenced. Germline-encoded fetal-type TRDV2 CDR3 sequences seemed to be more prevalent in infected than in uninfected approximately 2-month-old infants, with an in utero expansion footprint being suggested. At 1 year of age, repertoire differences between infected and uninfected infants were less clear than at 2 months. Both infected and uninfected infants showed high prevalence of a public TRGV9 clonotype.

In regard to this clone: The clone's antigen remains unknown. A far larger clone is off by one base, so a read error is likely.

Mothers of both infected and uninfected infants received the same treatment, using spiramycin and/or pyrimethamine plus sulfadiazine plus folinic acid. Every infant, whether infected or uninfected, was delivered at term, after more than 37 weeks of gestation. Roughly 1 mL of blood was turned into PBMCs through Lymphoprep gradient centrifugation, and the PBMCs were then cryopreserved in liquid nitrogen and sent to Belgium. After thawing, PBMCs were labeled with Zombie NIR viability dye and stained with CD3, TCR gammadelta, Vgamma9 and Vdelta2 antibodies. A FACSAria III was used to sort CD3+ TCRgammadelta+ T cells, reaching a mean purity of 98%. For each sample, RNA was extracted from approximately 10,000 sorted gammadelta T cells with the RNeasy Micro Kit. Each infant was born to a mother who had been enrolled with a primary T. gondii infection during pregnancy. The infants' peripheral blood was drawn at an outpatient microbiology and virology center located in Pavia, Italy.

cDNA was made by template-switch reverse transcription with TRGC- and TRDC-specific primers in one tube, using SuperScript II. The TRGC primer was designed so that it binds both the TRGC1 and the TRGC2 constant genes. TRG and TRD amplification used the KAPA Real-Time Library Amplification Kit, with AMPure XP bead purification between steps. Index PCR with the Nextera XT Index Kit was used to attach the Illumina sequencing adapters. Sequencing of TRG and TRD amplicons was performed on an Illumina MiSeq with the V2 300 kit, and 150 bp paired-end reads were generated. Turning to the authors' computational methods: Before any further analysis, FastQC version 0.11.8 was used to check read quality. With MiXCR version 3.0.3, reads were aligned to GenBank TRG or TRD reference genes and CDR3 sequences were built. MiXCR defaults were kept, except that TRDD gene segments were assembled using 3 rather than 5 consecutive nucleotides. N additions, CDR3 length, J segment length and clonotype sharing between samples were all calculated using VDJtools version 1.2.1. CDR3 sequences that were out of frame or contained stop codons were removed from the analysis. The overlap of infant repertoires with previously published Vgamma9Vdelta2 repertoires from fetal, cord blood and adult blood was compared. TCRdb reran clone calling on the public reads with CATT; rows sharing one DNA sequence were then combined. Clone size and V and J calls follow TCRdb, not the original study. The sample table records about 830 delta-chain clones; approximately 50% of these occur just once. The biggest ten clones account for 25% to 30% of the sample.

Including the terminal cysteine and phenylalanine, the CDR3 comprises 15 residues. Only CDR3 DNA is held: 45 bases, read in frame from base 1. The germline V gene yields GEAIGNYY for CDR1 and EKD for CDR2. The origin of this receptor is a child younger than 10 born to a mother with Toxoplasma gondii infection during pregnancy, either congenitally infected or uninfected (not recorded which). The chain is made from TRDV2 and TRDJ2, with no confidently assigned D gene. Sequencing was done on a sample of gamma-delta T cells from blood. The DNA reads TGTGCCGGTGACCCAGCGAGTACTTTGACAGCACAACTCTTCTTT. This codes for CAGDPASTLTAQLFF.